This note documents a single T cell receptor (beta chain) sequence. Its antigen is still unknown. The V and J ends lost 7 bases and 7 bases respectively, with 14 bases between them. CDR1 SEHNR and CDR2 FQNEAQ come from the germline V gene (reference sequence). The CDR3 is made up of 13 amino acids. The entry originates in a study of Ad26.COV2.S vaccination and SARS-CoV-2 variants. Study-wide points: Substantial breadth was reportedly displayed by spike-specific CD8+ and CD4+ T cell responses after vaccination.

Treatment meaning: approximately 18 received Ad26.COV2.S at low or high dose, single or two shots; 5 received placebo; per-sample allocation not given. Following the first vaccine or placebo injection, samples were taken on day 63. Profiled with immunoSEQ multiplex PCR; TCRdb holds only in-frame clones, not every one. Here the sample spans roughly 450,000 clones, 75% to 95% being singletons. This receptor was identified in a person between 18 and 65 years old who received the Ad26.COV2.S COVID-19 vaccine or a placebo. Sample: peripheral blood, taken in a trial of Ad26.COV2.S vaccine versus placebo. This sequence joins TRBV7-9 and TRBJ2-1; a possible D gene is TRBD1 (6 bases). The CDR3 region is CASKQGARNEQFF. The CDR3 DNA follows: TGTGCCAGCAAACAGGGAGCCCGGAATGAGCAGTTCTTC.